This entry lists 32 T cell receptor beta chains sequenced from one sample in a study of T cell responses to AZD1222 COVID-19 vaccine. TCRdb's copy holds only in-frame clones and misses some; the assay was immunoSEQ multiplex PCR. This table has some 110,000 clones, over 75% appearing once. Sequenced here: peripheral blood, sampled on day 0 of MenACWY control vaccination. The receptors come from an adult in good health.

V gene TRBV6-5 combines with J gene TRBJ1-2; 8 nucleotides agree with TRBD1. With V trimmed by 8 bases and J by 3 bases, 5 bases remained unmatched. The CDR3 is 13 amino acids. Germline V gene lookup returns CDR1 MNHEY and CDR2 SVGAGI. CDR3 coding DNA: TGTGCCAGCCGACAGGACAGGGACTATGGCTACACCTTC. The encoded protein is CASRQDRDYGYTF.

The chain is built from TRBV5-5 and TRBJ1-3; D gene unclear. The CDR3 totals 15 residues. Trimming pared 0 bases from V and 0 bases from J, leaving 7 bases between. Germline CDR1 is SGHKS and CDR2 is YYEKEE (reference sequence). The CDR3 DNA reads as TGTGCCAGCAGCTTGGGGGGTTACTCTGGAAACACCATATATTTT. Translation: CASSLGGYSGNTIYF.

This clone turned up a few times. This specimen includes other DNA sequences encoding the same CDR3. V usage is TRBV2 and J usage is TRBJ1-5; TRBD1 aligns across 7 bases. The germline V gene encodes CDR1 SNHLY and CDR2 FYNNEI. The CDR3 runs to 14 residues. J lost 0 bases, V lost 7 bases, and 3 bases had no gene match. The CDR3 loop reads CASTGTDSNQPQHF. The CDR3 nucleotides are TGTGCCAGCACAGGGACAGATAGCAATCAGCCCCAGCATTTT. Complete variable domain (other parts from reference TRBV2 and TRBJ1-5): EPEVTQTPSHQVTQMGQEVILRCVPISNHLYFYWYRQILGQKVEFLVSFYNNEISEKSEIFDDQFSVERPDGSNFTLKIRSTKLEDSAMYFCASTGTDSNQPQHFGDGTRLSIL.

This chain uses TRBV7-2 with TRBJ1-1, with a possible D match to TRBD1 (5 bases). CDR1 and CDR2 (germline): SGHTA, FQGNSA. This CDR3 is built from 13 residues. V shed 2 bases and J shed 7 bases, with 11 bases lying between them. The CDR3 DNA reads TGTGCCAGCAGCTTACAAGGGGCCCGTGAAGCTTTCTTT. Amino acid sequence: CASSLQGAREAFF.

V and J are TRBV9 and TRBJ2-1; 7 nucleotides match TRBD2. Trimming took 3 bases from V and 3 from J; bases not matched to a gene: 6. This CDR3 comprises 15 residues. CDR1 is SGDLS and CDR2 is YYNGEE in the germline V gene. In DNA, the CDR3 is TGTGCCAGCAGCGCATGGGGAGGGGACTACAATGAGCAGTTCTTC. Its protein is CASSAWGGDYNEQFF. Full variable domain (outside the CDR3, taken from reference TRBV9 and TRBJ2-1): DSGVTQTPKHLITATGQRVTLRCSPRSGDLSVYWYQQSLDQGLQFLIQYYNGEERAKGNILERFSAQQFPDLHSELNLSSLELGDSALYFCASSAWGGDYNEQFFGPGTRLTVL.

V is TRBV19 and J is TRBJ2-7, with D tentatively TRBD1 (5 bases). CDR1 is LNHDA and CDR2 is SQIVND in the germline V gene (reference sequence). This CDR3 comprises 13 residues. The V end was cut by 3 bases, the J end by 4 bases, with 10 bases between. The CDR3 DNA reads TGTGCCAGTAGTATGACCAGGGCTTACGAGCAGTACTTC. This encodes CASSMTRAYEQYF.

This chain uses TRBV11-3 with TRBJ2-1; D is ambiguous. Trimming took 3 bases from V and 0 from J, leaving 6 bases between them. CDR1 is SGHNT and CDR2 is YENEEA in the germline V gene. The CDR3 contains 14 residues. The CDR3 is CASSLDSSYNEQFF. DNA of the CDR3: TGTGCCAGCAGCTTGGATAGCTCCTACAATGAGCAGTTCTTC.

This clone appeared once. The chain has TRBV6-2 or TRBV6-3 and TRBJ2-3, with a tentative D call TRBD2 (6 bases). The germline V gene encodes CDR1 MNHEY and CDR2 SVGEGT. The CDR3 has 17 amino acids. V lost 6 bases and J 2 bases, leaving 21 bases between the germline ends. The CDR3 protein is CASSPSWGVHHTDTQYF. DNA for the CDR3: TGTGCCAGCAGCCCCAGTTGGGGGGTTCACCACACAGATACGCAGTATTTT.

The rearrangement links TRBV28 to TRBJ1-1; D is ambiguous. The CDR3 runs 11 residues. Trimming took off 10 bases at V and 3 bases at J, with 9 bases between the two ends. The germline gives CDR1 MDHEN, CDR2 SYDVKM. CDR3 sequence: CATGRHTEAFF. CDR3 DNA sequence: TGTGCCACCGGACGGCACACTGAAGCTTTCTTT.

The rearrangement uses TRBV6-5 and TRBJ1-3; D gene uncertain. V was clipped by 4 bases and J by 8 bases, with 6 bases between them. The CDR3 is 11 residues long. From germline, CDR1 is MNHEY and CDR2 SVGAGI. The CDR3 nucleotides read TGTGCCAGCAGTTCACCGGACACCATATATTTT. It yields the protein CASSSPDTIYF.

This clone has just one count. The chain carries TRBV10-3 and TRBJ1-1; D perhaps matches TRBD1 (6 bases). The CDR3 extends over 15 amino acids. CDR1 and CDR2 (germline): ENHRY, SYGVKD. Trimming cost V 0 bases and J 1 base, with 9 bases left between them. CDR3 protein: CAISESRGWNTEAFF. The CDR3 nucleotides read TGTGCCATCAGTGAGTCCAGGGGCTGGAACACTGAAGCTTTCTTT.

This clone was picked up a small number of times. This chain's CDR3 is CASGTSRADYNSPLHF. In DNA, the CDR3 is TGTGCCAGCGGAACCTCCCGGGCAGACTATAATTCACCCCTCCACTTT. V gene TRBV7-2 combines with J gene TRBJ1-6; the D is unclear. The CDR3 has 16 residues. V was cut by 8 bases and J by 3 bases, with 17 bases left in between. The germline gives CDR1 SGHTA, CDR2 FQGNSA.

V usage is TRBV19 and J usage is TRBJ2-7, with 8 bases fitting TRBD1. V shed 6 bases, J shed 0 bases, and the junction held 10 bases outside the gene matches. Germline V gives CDR1 LNHDA, CDR2 SQIVND (reference sequence). The CDR3 consists of 16 residues. CDR3 nucleotides: TGTGCCAGTAGCCTGAGCCGGGACAGGCCCTCCTACGAGCAGTACTTC. Its protein is CASSLSRDRPSYEQYF.

The rearrangement links TRBV7-2 to TRBJ2-7; TRBD1 matches 7 bases. Germline CDR1 is SGHTA and CDR2 is FQGNSA. V lost 2 bases to trimming and J lost 2 bases; unmatched junction nucleotides: 3. This CDR3 comprises 14 residues. The CDR3 here is CASSLYRGPYEQYF. The CDR3 coding sequence is TGTGCCAGCAGCTTATATAGGGGGCCCTACGAGCAGTACTTC.

This CDR3 is CASSFSGQETQYF. The DNA of the CDR3 is TGTGCCAGCAGTTTTTCAGGTCAAGAGACCCAGTACTTC. The chain employs TRBV27 and TRBJ2-5, with no clear D. The V end lost 3 bases, the J end lost 2 bases, and 7 bases lay between the germline ends. The CDR3 loop spans 13 amino acids. The germline V gene has CDR1 MNHEY and CDR2 SMNVEV (reference sequence).

This chain uses TRBV10-2 with TRBJ1-2; 8 positions agree with TRBD1. With 0 bases clipped from V and 4 bases from J, the junction kept 13 bases outside the gene matches. The CDR3 has 18 residues. Germline V gives CDR1 WSHSY, CDR2 SAAADI. For the CDR3, the DNA is TGCGCCAGCAGTGAGTCGACCGGGAGGGGGACAGGACTCTATGGCTACACCTTC. It is translated as CASSESTGRGTGLYGYTF.

The chain recombines TRBV2 with TRBJ2-7; TRBD2 might be the D (5 bases). Looked up from germline, CDR1 is SNHLY and CDR2 is FYNNEI. This CDR3 comprises 16 residues. V was pared by 6 bases and J by 5 bases, with 23 bases between. CDR3 loop: CASRYTSPLGSDEQYF. As DNA, the CDR3 is TGTGCCAGCAGATATACTAGTCCCTTGGGGAGCGACGAGCAGTACTTC.

This chain uses TRBV27 with TRBJ2-7, with TRBD2 as a possible D gene (7 bases). V was pared by 6 bases and J by 5 bases, with 17 bases between. The germline V gene has CDR1 MNHEY and CDR2 SMNVEV (reference sequence). The CDR3 is 14 amino acids. This chain's CDR3 is CASRLKGGVNEQYF. The DNA for the CDR3 is TGTGCCAGCAGACTGAAAGGGGGGGTCAACGAGCAGTACTTC.

The chain has TRBV6-5 and TRBJ1-4, with a possible D match to TRBD1 (5 bases). The CDR3 loop spans 16 amino acids. The germline V gene encodes CDR1 MNHEY and CDR2 SVGAGI. V was shortened by 4 bases and J by 4 bases, with 16 bases between the two germline ends. CDR3 sequence (DNA): TGTGCCAGCAGTTCCATCCGAGGGACCCTTAATGAAAAACTGTTTTTT. It codes for CASSSIRGTLNEKLFF.

V is TRBV10-1 and J is TRBJ1-1, with D tentatively TRBD1 (6 bases). The V gene lost 4 bases and the J gene lost 0 bases, with 9 bases spanning the gap. CDR3 size: 14 residues. Germline V CDR1 and CDR2: WNHNN, SYGVQD (reference sequence). CDR3 sequence: CASSGRGLNTEAFF. CDR3 DNA sequence: TGCGCCAGCAGTGGCAGGGGCCTGAACACTGAAGCTTTCTTT.

The chain links TRBV10-3 to TRBJ2-2, with D tentatively TRBD1 (6 bases). Germline CDR1 reads ENHRY; CDR2 reads SYGVKD. This CDR3 has 12 amino acids. Trimming pared 6 bases from V and 5 bases from J, leaving 7 bases between. CDR3: CAISRGTGELFF. Written as DNA, the CDR3 is TGTGCCATCAGCAGGGGTACCGGGGAGCTGTTTTTT.

V is TRBV11-1 and J is TRBJ1-4; D is ambiguous. The CDR3 sequence is 14 residues long. Per the germline V gene, CDR1 is SGHAT and CDR2 is FQDESV (reference sequence). With 3 bases removed from V and 7 bases from J, the gap between germline ends came to 12 bases. As DNA, the CDR3 is TGTGCCAGCAGCTTGGAACCTATGGGTGAAAAACTGTTTTTT. Its protein product is CASSLEPMGEKLFF.

This sequence joins TRBV21-1 and TRBJ2-5; TRBD1, the D gene given by the table, was not confirmed from the DNA. TRBV21-1 is an annotated pseudogene. This CDR3 has 15 residues. The CDR3 sequence: CASSKGQGLQETQYF. DNA of the CDR3: TGTGCCAGCAGCAAAGGACAGGGACTCCAAGAGACCCAGTACTTC.

This clone was detected only a few times. V gene TRBV29-1 combines with J gene TRBJ1-2; 8 nucleotides line up with TRBD1. The V gene's germline CDR1 is SQVTM and CDR2 ANQGSEA. The CDR3 has 11 residues. Trimming took 5 bases from V and 4 from J; bases not matched to a gene: 0. CDR3 protein: CSVTGGYGYTF. The CDR3 DNA is TGCAGCGTTACAGGGGGCTATGGCTACACCTTC.

The V gene is TRBV6-1, the J gene TRBJ1-5; D remains unclear. Germline CDR1 reads MNHNS; CDR2 reads SASEGT. CDR3 size: 13 residues. V lost 2 bases and J lost 9, with 11 bases in between. The CDR3 bases are TGTGCCAGCAGTGAAACTGGTTGGGGGCCCCAGCATTTT. Encoded protein: CASSETGWGPQHF.

The chain joins TRBV19 to TRBJ1-2; D not certain. The germline V gene has CDR1 LNHDA and CDR2 SQIVND (reference sequence). V lost 4 bases and J 10 bases, leaving 22 bases between the germline ends. The CDR3 contains 15 residues. The CDR3 here is CASSTLSGPKFFYTF. CDR3 DNA sequence: TGTGCCAGTAGTACCCTGAGCGGACCAAAGTTCTTCTACACCTTC.

The chain links TRBV28 to TRBJ2-3; maybe TRBD2 (5 bases). The CDR3 loop spans 19 amino acids. V lost 4 bases to trimming and J lost 2 bases, with 25 bases between them. CDR1 and CDR2 (germline): MDHEN, SYDVKM. This chain's CDR3 is CASSYLVRGLLVDTDTQYF. CDR3 bases: TGTGCCAGCAGTTACCTAGTTCGGGGTTTACTAGTGGACACAGATACGCAGTATTTT.

The rearrangement uses TRBV11-2 and TRBJ1-1; no firm D call. The length of the CDR3 is 15 residues. CDR1 and CDR2 (germline): SGHAT, FQNNGV. V dropped 3 bases and J dropped 5 bases, with 16 bases sitting between them. CDR3 nucleotide sequence: TGTGCCAGCAGCTTGAGCGCTGGCGGGAATACTGAAGCTTTCTTT. Amino acids: CASSLSAGGNTEAFF.

This chain connects TRBV9 to TRBJ2-3, with 10 bases lining up with TRBD2. This CDR3 contains 16 residues. J was trimmed by 2 bases and V by 3 bases; bases with no gene match: 6. Germline CDR1 and CDR2: SGDLS and YYNGEE. For the CDR3, the DNA is TGTGCCAGCAGCGCCGGGACTAGCGCCCTCACAGATACGCAGTATTTT. Protein: CASSAGTSALTDTQYF.

The V gene is TRBV29-1, the J gene TRBJ1-2, with 7 positions matching TRBD1. CDR1 and CDR2 from the germline V gene are SQVTM and ANQGSEA. The V gene end was trimmed by 7 bases and the J gene end by 3 bases; junction bases not matched to a gene: 8. This CDR3 has 13 residues. The DNA for the CDR3 is TGCAGCGCGTCGCCGGGACAGTACTATGGCTACACCTTC. This gives the protein CSASPGQYYGYTF.

This rearrangement joins TRBV3-1 (or the pseudogene TRBV3-2) to TRBJ2-1; D not resolved. Trimming cost V 4 bases and J 8 bases, with 9 bases left between them. The CDR3 is made up of 12 amino acids. Germline assignment: CDR1 LGHDT and CDR2 YNNKEL (reference sequence). CDR3 bases: TGTGCCAGCAGCCGCAATCGCTATGAGCAGTTCTTC. Protein product: CASSRNRYEQFF.

CDR3 amino acids: CATSDLQGPPTRDTQYF. The DNA for the CDR3 is TGTGCCACCAGTGATTTGCAAGGCCCCCCTACTAGAGATACGCAGTATTTT. The chain is built from TRBV24-1 and TRBJ2-3; tentatively, D is TRBD2 (5 bases). This CDR3 region has 17 residues. Germline CDR1 reads KGHDR; CDR2 reads SFDVKD. Trimming stripped 0 bases from V and 5 bases from J, with 17 bases between.